Each of the 27 T cell receptor beta chains below was sequenced from the same sample in a study of blood T cell repertoires in COVID-19. Sequencing was performed with immunoSEQ multiplex PCR; in TCRdb, only in-frame clones are kept and a portion is missing. In the table there are 75,000 to 100,000 clones, roughly four fifths of which are singletons. The sequencing sample was made of peripheral blood. All receptors derive from a human donor in a cohort sampled during active COVID-19.

This chain joins TRBV5-4 and TRBJ2-7; TRBD1 matches at 8 bases. The CDR3 spans 15 residues. The germline V gene has CDR1 SGHNT and CDR2 YYREEE (reference sequence). After removal of 0 bases from V and 6 bases from J, the junction contained 8 bases not matched to a gene. This chain's CDR3 is CASSLAGQGYFEQYF. In DNA, the CDR3 is TGTGCCAGCAGCTTGGCTGGACAGGGTTATTTCGAGCAGTACTTC. The full variable domain, in which reference TRBV5-4 and TRBJ2-7 provide the parts outside the CDR3, is ETGVTQSPTHLIKTRGQQVTLRCSSQSGHNTVSWYQQALGQGPQFIFQYYREEENGRGNFPPRFSGLQFPNYSSELNVNALELDDSALYLCASSLAGQGYFEQYFGPGTRLTVT.

The chain links TRBV27 to TRBJ1-2; weak D call: TRBD1 (6 bases). Per germline, CDR1 MNHEY and CDR2 SMNVEV (reference sequence). Trimming pared 5 bases from V and 4 bases from J, leaving 11 bases between. This CDR3 has 13 amino acids. The CDR3 protein is CASSLTGTYGYTF. CDR3 DNA sequence: TGTGCCAGCAGTCTGACAGGAACCTATGGCTACACCTTC.

This clone is a singleton in its sample. The rearrangement joins TRBV4-2 to TRBJ2-2; TRBD1 matches at 7 bases. The germline V gene has CDR1 LGHNA and CDR2 YNFKEQ. The junction had 8 bases not matched to a gene; V was cut back by 1 base and J by 6 bases. The CDR3 contains 16 residues. The CDR3 region has the DNA TGTGCCAGCAGCCAAGTTCCCTTTAGGGGGCCCGGGGAGCTGTTTTTT. It yields the protein CASSQVPFRGPGELFF.

This clone was observed many times. The rearrangement uses TRBV7-6 and TRBJ1-1; no firm D call. CDR1 is SGHVS and CDR2 is FNYEAQ in the germline V gene. Trimming pared 6 bases from V and 0 bases from J, leaving 8 bases between. The CDR3 is made up of 13 amino acids. This CDR3 is CASRPNMNTEAFF. Here the CDR3 DNA reads TGTGCCAGCAGGCCTAATATGAACACTGAAGCTTTCTTT.

The rearrangement uses TRBV10-2 and TRBJ1-3; possible D gene TRBD1, 6 bases. This CDR3 is built from 15 residues. V lost 0 bases to trimming and J lost 2 bases, with 8 bases between them. Germline values: CDR1 WSHSY, CDR2 SAAADI. CDR3 loop: CASSESYRAGNTIYF. CDR3 nucleotide sequence: TGCGCCAGCAGTGAGTCGTACAGGGCTGGAAACACCATATATTTT.

This chain links TRBV6-6 with TRBJ2-7; TRBD2 might be the D (5 bases). There are 15 residues in the CDR3. The germline V gene has CDR1 MNHNY and CDR2 SVGAGI (reference sequence). The V and J ends lost 1 base and 0 bases respectively, with 10 bases between them. The CDR3 sequence is CASSYYGKSSYEQYF. CDR3 DNA sequence: TGTGCCAGCAGTTACTACGGGAAAAGCTCCTACGAGCAGTACTTC.

The table lists this clone with a count of one. The chain employs TRBV7-9 and TRBJ1-3; D ambiguous. Germline loops: CDR1 SEHNR, CDR2 FQNEAQ (reference sequence). Trimming cost V 5 bases and J 0 bases, with 8 bases left between them. The length of the CDR3 is 14 residues. In DNA form, the CDR3 reads TGTGCCAGCAGCCCGGACTCCTCTGGAAACACCATATATTTT. Amino acid sequence: CASSPDSSGNTIYF.

This chain uses TRBV7-2 with TRBJ2-5; D remains unclear. V gave up 1 base and J gave up 6 bases, with 9 bases separating them. The CDR3 runs to 13 residues. Per the germline V gene, CDR1 is SGHTA and CDR2 is FQGNSA. The CDR3 spells CASSLVPRKTQYF. DNA of the CDR3: TGTGCCAGCAGCTTAGTTCCCAGAAAGACCCAGTACTTC. Together with reference TRBV7-2 and TRBJ2-5, the CDR3 gives the full variable domain: GAGVSQSPSNKVTEKGKDVELRCDPISGHTALYWYRQSLGQGLEFLIYFQGNSAPDKSGLPSDRFSAERTGGSVSTLTIQRTQQEDSAVYLCASSLVPRKTQYFGPGTRLLVL.

The J gene is TRBJ2-1, the V gene TRBV5-1, with a weak D call TRBD1 (5 bases). The V end was cut by 0 bases, the J end by 6 bases, with 13 bases between. CDR1 and CDR2 (germline): SGHRS, YFSETQ. The CDR3 runs 15 residues. This chain's CDR3 is CASSLEGRRVNEQFF. The CDR3 bases are TGCGCCAGCAGCTTGGAGGGGCGGCGCGTCAATGAGCAGTTCTTC.

The chain is built from TRBV9 and TRBJ2-1; D may be TRBD1 (7 bases). CDR3 length: 20 amino acids. V was clipped by 0 bases and J by 3 bases, with 25 bases between them. The germline gives CDR1 SGDLS, CDR2 YYNGEE. In nucleotides, the CDR3 is TGTGCCAGCAGCGTAGGGCCAGGGGGATCTAGCGCAGACTTCTACAATGAGCAGTTCTTC. Its translation: CASSVGPGGSSADFYNEQFF.

This clone was seen only once. This sequence joins TRBV28 and TRBJ2-6, with D possibly TRBD1 on 6 matching bases. The V and J ends lost 6 bases and 5 bases respectively, with 20 bases between them. The CDR3 runs 17 residues. From germline, CDR1 is MDHEN and CDR2 SYDVKM. The CDR3 here is CASSLLSTGTRANVLTF. The CDR3 DNA reads as TGTGCCAGCAGCCTATTAAGTACAGGGACCAGGGCCAACGTCCTGACTTTC. The entire variable domain, with the rest obtained from reference TRBV28 and TRBJ2-6, is as follows: DVKVTQSSRYLVKRTGEKVFLECVQDMDHENMFWYRQDPGLGLRLIYFSYDVKMKEKGDIPEGYSVSREKKERFSLILESASTNQTSMYLCASSLLSTGTRANVLTFGAGSRLTVL.

The V call is TRBV28, the J call TRBJ2-7, with 8 bases matching TRBD1. This CDR3 has 15 amino acids. CDR1 and CDR2 from the germline V gene are MDHEN and SYDVKM. Unmatched junction bases numbered 7, after V lost 6 bases and J lost 0 bases. The CDR3 sequence is CASSPTGTGSYEQYF. The CDR3, as DNA: TGTGCCAGCAGCCCCACCGGGACAGGCTCCTACGAGCAGTACTTC. Together with reference TRBV28 and TRBJ2-7, the CDR3 gives the full variable domain: DVKVTQSSRYLVKRTGEKVFLECVQDMDHENMFWYRQDPGLGLRLIYFSYDVKMKEKGDIPEGYSVSREKKERFSLILESASTNQTSMYLCASSPTGTGSYEQYFGPGTRLTVT.

V gene TRBV2 combines with J gene TRBJ1-1; D unresolved. V was shortened by 11 bases and J by 4 bases, with 17 bases between the two germline ends. The CDR3 length is 13 residues. Germline assignment: CDR1 SNHLY and CDR2 FYNNEI. DNA for the CDR3: TGTGCCGGACTGGGAGACCGGGTCACTGAAGCTTTCTTT. Translation: CAGLGDRVTEAFF.

This chain connects TRBV7-6 to TRBJ1-6; 10 bases are shared with TRBD1. Germline V lookup: CDR1 SGHVS, CDR2 FNYEAQ. The CDR3 runs 15 residues. V lost 4 bases, J lost 7 bases, and 4 bases stayed unmatched. The CDR3 nucleotides are TGTGCCAGCAGCTCAAGGACAGGGGGGAATTCACCCCTCCACTTT. Amino acid sequence: CASSSRTGGNSPLHF.

The chain links TRBV6-6 to TRBJ2-3; 7 bases agree with TRBD2. There are 17 residues in the CDR3. The junction had 11 bases not matched to a gene; V was cut back by 5 bases and J by 0 bases. Germline lookup yields CDR1 MNHNY and CDR2 SVGAGI (reference sequence). The chain's CDR3 is CASSPGRRGTSTDTQYF. The CDR3 nucleotides read TGTGCCAGCAGTCCCGGGCGGCGGGGGACTAGCACAGATACGCAGTATTTT.

DNA for the CDR3: TGTGCCAGCAGCTTGTACGGGACAGGGTCTGGAAACACCATATATTTT. Amino acids: CASSLYGTGSGNTIYF. The V and J genes are TRBV5-4 and TRBJ1-3; TRBD1 matches at 9 bases. CDR1 and CDR2 from the germline V gene are SGHNT and YYREEE (reference sequence). This CDR3 comprises 16 residues. The V and J ends lost 1 base and 1 base, in that order; junction bases with no gene match: 3.

This clone was seen a few times. The rearrangement uses TRBV5-6 and TRBJ1-4, with a weak D call TRBD1 (6 bases). This CDR3 is built from 13 residues. Germline lookup yields CDR1 SGHDT and CDR2 YYEEEE. V was shortened by 7 bases and J by 6 bases, with 13 bases between the two germline ends. The CDR3 coding sequence is TGTGCCAGCTTCGGACAGACGGATGAAAAACTGTTTTTT. It specifies CASFGQTDEKLFF.

The chain joins TRBV2 to TRBJ2-5, with 13 bases that match TRBD2. The V gene's germline CDR1 is SNHLY and CDR2 FYNNEI. The CDR3 consists of 16 residues. CDR3 DNA sequence: TGTGCTTCCAGGGGGGGACTAGCGGGACGCCAAGAGACCCAGTACTTC. It translates to CASRGGLAGRQETQYF.

The chain employs TRBV4-2 and TRBJ2-5, with a tentative D call TRBD2 (6 bases). The CDR3 has 16 amino acids. Trimming removed 2 bases from V and 2 bases from J, with 15 bases in between. Germline values: CDR1 LGHNA, CDR2 YNFKEQ. The CDR3 reads CASSQPHTGRQETQYF. Here the CDR3 DNA reads TGTGCCAGCAGCCAACCTCACACCGGGAGACAAGAGACCCAGTACTTC.

The chain recombines TRBV19 with TRBJ1-1; TRBD1 matches 9 bases. This CDR3 is built from 15 residues. With 6 bases clipped from V and 4 bases from J, the junction kept 9 bases outside the gene matches. Per germline, CDR1 LNHDA and CDR2 SQIVND (reference sequence). The chain's CDR3 is CASRKNTGGGTEAFF. For the CDR3, the DNA is TGTGCCAGTAGGAAAAACACAGGGGGCGGCACTGAAGCTTTCTTT.

This clone was counted a few times. V is TRBV13 and J is TRBJ2-2, with 7 bases identical to TRBD1. There are 15 residues in the CDR3. V lost 7 bases, J lost 1 base, and 6 bases stayed unmatched. In germline, CDR1 is PRHDT, CDR2 FYEKMQ (reference sequence). The CDR3 spells CASKGRGRNTGELFF. The CDR3 region has the DNA TGTGCCAGCAAGGGCAGGGGGAGGAACACCGGGGAGCTGTTTTTT.

V usage is TRBV2 and J usage is TRBJ2-7; D gene uncertain. The CDR3 loop spans 11 amino acids. The germline CDR1 and CDR2 sequences are SNHLY and FYNNEI. The V end lost 7 bases, the J end lost 4 bases, and 8 bases lay between the germline ends. The DNA for the CDR3 is TGTGCCAGCACCGTTTTTTACGAGCAGTACTTC. This translates into CASTVFYEQYF.

The rearrangement links TRBV3-1 (or the pseudogene TRBV3-2) to TRBJ1-6; TRBD1 is a possible D gene (5 bases). V dropped 10 bases and J dropped 10 bases, with 14 bases sitting between them. CDR3 length: 12 residues. Germline loops: CDR1 LGHDT, CDR2 YNNKEL (reference sequence). CDR3 DNA sequence: TGTGCCACCTCAAACGGGGGATCACCCCTCCACTTT. Amino acid sequence: CATSNGGSPLHF.

The chain links TRBV20-1 to TRBJ1-5; 12 nucleotides agree with TRBD1. The CDR3 consists of 16 residues. Germline V CDR1 and CDR2: DFQATT, SNEGSKA (reference sequence). V dropped 3 bases and J dropped 1; count of bases not matched to a gene: 4. The CDR3 here is CSASSGTGGSNQPQHF. CDR3 nucleotide sequence: TGCAGTGCTAGTTCCGGGACAGGGGGCAGCAATCAGCCCCAGCATTTT.

The rearrangement links TRBV24-1 to TRBJ1-1, with D possibly TRBD1 on 6 matching bases. The CDR3 extends over 15 amino acids. Germline assignment: CDR1 KGHDR and CDR2 SFDVKD. Trimming took 3 bases from V and 3 from J, leaving 13 bases between them. The CDR3 spells CATSDTRGRDTEAFF. In DNA form, the CDR3 reads TGTGCCACCAGTGATACCAGGGGAAGGGACACTGAAGCTTTCTTT.

This clone turned up a few times. CDR3 sequence reads: CASSQIATGTADEQYF. In DNA form, the CDR3 reads TGTGCCAGCAGCCAAATCGCGACGGGAACCGCGGATGAGCAGTACTTC. The genes are TRBV3-1 (or the pseudogene TRBV3-2) and TRBJ2-7; possible D gene TRBD2, 5 bases. Germline CDR1 and CDR2: LGHDT and YNNKEL (reference sequence). The CDR3 sequence is 16 residues long. V shed 2 bases and J shed 7 bases, with 21 bases lying between them.

V is TRBV18 and J is TRBJ2-1; 14 nucleotides line up with TRBD2. Unmatched junction bases numbered 5, after V lost 6 bases and J lost 13 bases. Germline assignment: CDR1 KGHSH and CDR2 LQKENI. The CDR3 is 13 residues long. The CDR3 spells CASSPGLAGDQFF. CDR3 in DNA: TGTGCCAGCTCCCCGGGACTAGCGGGGGACCAGTTCTTC.